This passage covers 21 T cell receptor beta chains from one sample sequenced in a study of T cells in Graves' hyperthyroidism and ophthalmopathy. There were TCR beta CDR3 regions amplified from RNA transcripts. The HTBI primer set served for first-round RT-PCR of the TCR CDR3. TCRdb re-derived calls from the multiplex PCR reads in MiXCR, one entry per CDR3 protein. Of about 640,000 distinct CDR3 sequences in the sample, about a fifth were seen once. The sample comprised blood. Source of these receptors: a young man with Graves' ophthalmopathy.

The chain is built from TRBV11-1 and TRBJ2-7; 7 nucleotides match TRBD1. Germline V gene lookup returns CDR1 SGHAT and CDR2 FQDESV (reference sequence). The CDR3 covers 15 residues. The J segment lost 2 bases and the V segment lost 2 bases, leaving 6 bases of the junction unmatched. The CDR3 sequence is CASSLLSGQTYEQYF. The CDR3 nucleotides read TGTGCCAGCAGCTTACTTTCGGGACAGACCTACGAGCAGTACTTC.

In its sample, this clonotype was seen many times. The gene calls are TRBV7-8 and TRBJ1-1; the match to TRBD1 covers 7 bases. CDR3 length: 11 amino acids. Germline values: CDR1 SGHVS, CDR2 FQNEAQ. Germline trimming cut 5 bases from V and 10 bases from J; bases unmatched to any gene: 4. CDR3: CASSLQGPAFF. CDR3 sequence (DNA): TGTGCCAGCAGCCTACAGGGGCCAGCTTTCTTT.

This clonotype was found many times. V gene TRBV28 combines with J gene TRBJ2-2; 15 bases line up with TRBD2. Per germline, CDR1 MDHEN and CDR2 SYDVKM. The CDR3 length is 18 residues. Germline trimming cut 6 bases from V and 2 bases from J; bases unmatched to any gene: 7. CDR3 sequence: CASRPGLAGGPNTGELFF. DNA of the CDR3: TGTGCCAGCAGACCGGGACTAGCGGGAGGTCCAAACACCGGGGAGCTGTTTTTT.

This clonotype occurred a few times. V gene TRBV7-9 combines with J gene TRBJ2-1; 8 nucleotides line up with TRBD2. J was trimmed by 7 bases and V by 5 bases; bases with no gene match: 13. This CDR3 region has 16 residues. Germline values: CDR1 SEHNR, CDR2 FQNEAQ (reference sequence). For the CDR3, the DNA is TGTGCCAGCAGCAAGAGAGCGGGAGCGAGTTTGAATGAGCAGTTCTTC. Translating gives CASSKRAGASLNEQFF.

For the CDR3, the DNA is TGTGCCAGCTCCTCAGGGAGCTGGGCTGAAGCTTTCTTT. Protein: CASSSGSWAEAFF. The chain is built from TRBV6-2 or TRBV6-3 and TRBJ1-1; D is perhaps TRBD1 (5 bases). V shed 8 bases and J shed 6 bases, with 16 bases lying between them. This CDR3 has 13 residues. Germline CDR1 is MNHEY and CDR2 is SVGEGT.

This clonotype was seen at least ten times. The CDR3 protein is CASRSGTYTF. The DNA for the CDR3 is TGTGCCAGCAGGTCGGGGACGTACACCTTC. This rearrangement joins TRBV27 to TRBJ1-2, with D tentatively TRBD1 (5 bases). The CDR3 consists of 10 residues. Germline V lookup: CDR1 MNHEY, CDR2 SMNVEV (reference sequence). Deletions cut 6 bases from V and 11 bases from J, with 10 bases between.

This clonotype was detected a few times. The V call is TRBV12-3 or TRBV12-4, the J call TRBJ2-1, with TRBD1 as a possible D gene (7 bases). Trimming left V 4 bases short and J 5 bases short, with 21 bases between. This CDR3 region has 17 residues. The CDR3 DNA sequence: TGTGCCAGCAGTTGGGGCCCCCAGGGGGGCCTTAACAATGAGCAGTTCTTC. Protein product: CASSWGPQGGLNNEQFF.

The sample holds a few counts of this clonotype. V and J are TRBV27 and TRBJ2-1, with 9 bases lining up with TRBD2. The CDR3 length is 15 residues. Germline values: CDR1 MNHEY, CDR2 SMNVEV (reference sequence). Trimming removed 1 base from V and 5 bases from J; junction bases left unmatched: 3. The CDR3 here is CASSLFASGNNEQFF. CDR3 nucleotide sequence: TGTGCCAGCAGTTTATTTGCTAGCGGGAACAATGAGCAGTTCTTC.

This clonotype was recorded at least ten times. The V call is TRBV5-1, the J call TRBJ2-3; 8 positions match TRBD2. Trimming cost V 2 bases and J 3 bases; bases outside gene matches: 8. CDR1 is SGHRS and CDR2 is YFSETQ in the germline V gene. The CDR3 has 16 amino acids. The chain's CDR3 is CASSLSGRAETDTQYF. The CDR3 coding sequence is TGCGCCAGCAGCTTATCCGGGAGGGCGGAGACAGATACGCAGTATTTT.

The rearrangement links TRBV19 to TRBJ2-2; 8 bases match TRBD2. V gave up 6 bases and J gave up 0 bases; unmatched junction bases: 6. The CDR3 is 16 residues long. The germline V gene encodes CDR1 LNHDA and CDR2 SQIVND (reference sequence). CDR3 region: CASRSGGTTNTGELFF. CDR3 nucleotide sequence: TGTGCCAGTAGATCGGGGGGGACAACGAACACCGGGGAGCTGTTTTTT.

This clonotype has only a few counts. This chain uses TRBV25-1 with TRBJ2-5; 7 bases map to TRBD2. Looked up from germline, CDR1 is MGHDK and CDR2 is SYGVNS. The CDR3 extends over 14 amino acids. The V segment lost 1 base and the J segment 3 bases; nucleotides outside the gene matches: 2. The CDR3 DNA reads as TGTGCCAGCAGTGAATCAGGACTAGAAGAGACCCAGTACTTC. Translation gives CASSESGLEETQYF.

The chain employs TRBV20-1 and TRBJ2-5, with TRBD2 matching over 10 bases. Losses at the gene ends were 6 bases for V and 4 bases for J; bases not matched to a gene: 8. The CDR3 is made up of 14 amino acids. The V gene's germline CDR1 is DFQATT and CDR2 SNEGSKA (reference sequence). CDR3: CSAASGSWAETQYF. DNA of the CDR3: TGCAGTGCCGCTAGCGGGAGCTGGGCAGAGACCCAGTACTTC.

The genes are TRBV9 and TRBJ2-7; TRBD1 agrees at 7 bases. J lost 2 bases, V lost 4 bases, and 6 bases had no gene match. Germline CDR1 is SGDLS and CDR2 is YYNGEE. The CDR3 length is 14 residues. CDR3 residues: CASSPGTEPYEQYF. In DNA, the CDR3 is TGTGCCAGCAGCCCAGGGACAGAGCCCTACGAGCAGTACTTC.

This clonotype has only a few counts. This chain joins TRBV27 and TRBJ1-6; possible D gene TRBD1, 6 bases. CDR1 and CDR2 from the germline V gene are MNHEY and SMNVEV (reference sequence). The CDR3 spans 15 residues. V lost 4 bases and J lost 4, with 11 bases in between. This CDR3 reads CASSSNTGYNSPLHF. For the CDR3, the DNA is TGTGCCAGCAGTTCGAATACAGGGTATAATTCACCCCTCCACTTT.

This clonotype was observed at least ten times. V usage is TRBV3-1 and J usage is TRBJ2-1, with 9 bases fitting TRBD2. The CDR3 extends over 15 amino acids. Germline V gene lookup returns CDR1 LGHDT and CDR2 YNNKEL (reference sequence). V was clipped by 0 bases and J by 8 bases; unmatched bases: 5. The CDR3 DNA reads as TGTGCCAGCAGCCAAGAAGCTAGCGGGACTGATGAGCAGTTCTTC. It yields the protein CASSQEASGTDEQFF.

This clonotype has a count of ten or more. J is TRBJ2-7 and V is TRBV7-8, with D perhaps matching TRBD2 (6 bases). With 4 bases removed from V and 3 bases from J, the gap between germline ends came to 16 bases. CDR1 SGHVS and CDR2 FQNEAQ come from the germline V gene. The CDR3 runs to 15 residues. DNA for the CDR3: TGTGCCAGCAGCTCCTTCGGCGGGAAAAACTACGAGCAGTACTTC. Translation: CASSSFGGKNYEQYF.

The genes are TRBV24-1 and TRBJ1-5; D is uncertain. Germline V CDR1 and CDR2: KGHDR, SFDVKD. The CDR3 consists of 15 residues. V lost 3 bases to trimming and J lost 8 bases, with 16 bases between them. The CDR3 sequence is CATSDSGPHFEPQHF. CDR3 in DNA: TGTGCCACCAGTGATAGCGGGCCCCATTTTGAGCCCCAGCATTTT.

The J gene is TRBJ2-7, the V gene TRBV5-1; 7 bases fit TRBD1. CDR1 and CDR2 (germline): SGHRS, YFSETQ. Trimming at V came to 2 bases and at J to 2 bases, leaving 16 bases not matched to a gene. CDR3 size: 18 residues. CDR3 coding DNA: TGCGCCAGCAGCTTAGTTCTCCTGGGACAGCCAAGCCCCTACGAGCAGTACTTC. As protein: CASSLVLLGQPSPYEQYF. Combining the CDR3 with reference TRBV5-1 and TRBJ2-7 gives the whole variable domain KAGVTQTPRYLIKTRGQQVTLSCSPISGHRSVSWYQQTPGQGLQFLFEYFSETQRNKGNFPGRFSGRQFSNSRSEMNVSTLELGDSALYLCASSLVLLGQPSPYEQYFGPGTRLTVT.

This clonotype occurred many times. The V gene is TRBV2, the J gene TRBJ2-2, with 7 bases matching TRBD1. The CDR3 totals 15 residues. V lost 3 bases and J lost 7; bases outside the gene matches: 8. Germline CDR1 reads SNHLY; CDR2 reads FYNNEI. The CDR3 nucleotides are TGTGCCAGCAGTGAGATCACAGGGGAAATCGGGGAGCTGTTTTTT. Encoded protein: CASSEITGEIGELFF.

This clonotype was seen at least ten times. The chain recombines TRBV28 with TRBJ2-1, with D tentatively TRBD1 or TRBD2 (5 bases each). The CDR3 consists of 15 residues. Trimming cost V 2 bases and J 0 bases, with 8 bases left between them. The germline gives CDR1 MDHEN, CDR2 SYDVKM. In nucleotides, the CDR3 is TGTGCCAGCAGTTTACCAGGGAGCTCCTACAATGAGCAGTTCTTC. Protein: CASSLPGSSYNEQFF.

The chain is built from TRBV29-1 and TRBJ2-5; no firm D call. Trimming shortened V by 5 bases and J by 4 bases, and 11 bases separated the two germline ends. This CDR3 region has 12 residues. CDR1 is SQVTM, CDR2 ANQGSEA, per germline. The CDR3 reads CSVRSARETQYF. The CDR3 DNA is TGCAGCGTTCGATCAGCTAGAGAGACCCAGTACTTC. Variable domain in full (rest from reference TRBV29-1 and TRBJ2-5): SAVISQKPSRDICQRGTSLTIQCQVDSQVTMMFWYRQQPGQSLTLIATANQGSEATYESGFVIDKFPISRPNLTFSTLTVSNMSPEDSSIYLCSVRSARETQYFGPGTRLLVL.